This is a list of T cell receptor beta chains from one sample in a study of vaccination effects on CD4 cells after COVID-19. Using immunoSEQ multiplex PCR, the repertoire was profiled, and TCRdb retains in-frame clones only, with some absent. The sample has approximately 30,000 clones; 70% to 85% are singletons. These receptors lack a known antigen. The sequencing used CD4+ T cells from PBMCs cultured with a peptide pool, collected before COVID-19 vaccination. All receptors derive from a human donor who had a prior SARS-CoV-2 infection. Each CDR3 is given with its conserved first and last residue. Fields, in order: D gene, J gene, CDR3 length, V gene, clone size, CDR3 protein, CDR3 DNA. D genes are given only for firm matches. Not all rows give a size; the values are once, few, many and, for expanded clones, a class.

- TRBJ2-7 17 TRBV18 - CASSQWARGPDSYEQYF TGTGCCAGCTCACAGTGGGCGCGGGGTCCCGACTCCTACGAGCAGTACTTC
TRBD2 TRBJ2-1 16 TRBV7-8 few CASSRTSGGAYNEQFF TGTGCCAGCAGCCGTACTAGCGGGGGGGCCTACAATGAGCAGTTCTTC
TRBD2 TRBJ2-7 16 TRBV7-2 - CASSLLAGGSSYEQYF TGTGCCAGCAGCCTCCTAGCGGGGGGGTCATCCTACGAGCAGTACTTC
- TRBJ1-3 12 TRBV3-1/TRBV3-2 - CASSQADSILYF TGTGCCAGCAGCCAAGCAGACTCTATCTTGTATTTT
- TRBJ1-5 9 TRBV7-3 - CAPGGPQHF TGTGCCCCGGGGGGGCCCCAGCATTTT
- TRBJ2-3 12 TRBV25-1 - CASRSSTDTQYF TGTGCCAGCAGATCCTCCACAGATACGCAGTATTTT
- TRBJ1-2 15 TRBV7-8 - CASGPMGRVPYGYTF TGTGCCAGCGGCCCGATGGGCAGGGTTCCGTATGGCTACACCTTC
- TRBJ1-1 17 TRBV5-4 - CASSSQLTTDPRTEAFF TGTGCCAGCAGCTCGCAATTAACCACAGACCCCCGCACTGAAGCTTTCTTT
- TRBJ1-4 13 TRBV5-1 - CASSGGTGEKLFF TGCGCCAGCAGCGGAGGGACGGGTGAAAAACTGTTTTTT
TRBD2 TRBJ2-1 16 TRBV4-2 few CASSQGRAGGVDEQFF TGTGCCAGCAGCCAAGGTCGAGCGGGAGGAGTGGATGAGCAGTTCTTC
TRBD2 TRBJ2-2 17 TRBV24-1 - CATGGTSGHPNTGELFF TGTGCCACGGGAGGGACTAGCGGGCATCCGAACACCGGGGAGCTGTTTTTT
- TRBJ2-5 13 TRBV28 once CASSLEASVTQYF TGTGCCAGCAGTTTAGAGGCCAGCGTGACCCAGTACTTC
- TRBJ1-2 14 TRBV19 - CASSIGRTNYGYTF TGTGCCAGTAGTATAGGGAGGACTAACTATGGCTACACCTTC
TRBD1 TRBJ1-5 15 TRBV13 - CASSLRDSTHQPQHF TGTGCCAGCAGCTTAAGGGACAGTACGCATCAGCCCCAGCATTTT
- TRBJ1-2 13 TRBV3-1/TRBV3-2 - CASSQVAGWGYTF TGTGCCAGCAGCCAAGTGGCAGGTTGGGGCTACACCTTC
- TRBJ2-5 19 TRBV11-2 - CASSPSGWVAGSRKETQYF TGTGCCAGCAGCCCTAGTGGGTGGGTTGCGGGGTCTAGGAAAGAGACCCAGTACTTC
- TRBJ2-1 17 TRBV19 - CASSPRGGATPYNEQFF TGTGCCAGTAGTCCGAGGGGGGGGGCGACCCCCTACAATGAGCAGTTCTTC
TRBD2 TRBJ2-3 18 TRBV7-3 - CASSDRQASGGNTDTQYF TGTGCCAGCAGCGACCGCCAGGCTAGCGGGGGGAACACAGATACGCAGTATTTT